These 14 T cell receptor beta chains were all obtained from the same sample, sequenced in a study of T-cell reconstitution after alpha-beta-depleted transplantation in children. Unique molecular identifiers were used to barcode this TCRbeta library. TCRdb ran MiXCR on the PCR reads and lists one entry per CDR3 protein. The top ten clones hold just over 5.5% of a sample with under 250,000 distinct CDR3 sequences, approximately 6.3% of them seen once. Sequencing used PBMCs, obtained before TCRalphabeta/CD19-depleted stem cell transplant. The receptors shown here come from a boy between 2 and 15 years old with acute lymphoblastic leukemia, due to receive a stem cell transplant.

With regard to this clonotype: This may be a read error, as it is one base from a much larger clone. Because the CDR3 is missing its conserved closing phenylalanine or tryptophan, this is likely a read error. The chain is built from TRBV20-1 and TRBJ2-5; 8 bases fit TRBD2. There are 13 residues in the CDR3. Germline CDR1 and CDR2: DFQATT and SNEGSKA (reference sequence). This CDR3 is CSARGLAGETQYC. In DNA form, the CDR3 reads TGCAGTGCCAGAGGACTAGCTGGGGAGACCCAGTACTGC.

This clonotype was detected ten times or more. The chain has TRBV7-2 and TRBJ2-1; the D call may be TRBD1 or TRBD2 (6 bases each). V lost 1 base, J lost 4 bases, and 14 bases lay in between. This CDR3 comprises 16 residues. In germline, CDR1 is SGHTA, CDR2 FQGNSA. In nucleotides, the CDR3 is TGTGCCAGCAGCTTAGATCCGGGGGCGACTTACAATGAGCAGTTCTTC. Amino acids: CASSLDPGATYNEQFF.

Many counts were recorded for this clonotype. The J gene is TRBJ2-6, the V gene TRBV7-9, with 8 bases fitting TRBD1. Germline CDR1 and CDR2: SEHNR and FQNEAQ (reference sequence). The trim removed 5 bases at V and 1 base at J, leaving 7 bases unmatched. The CDR3 runs to 17 residues. CDR3 sequence (DNA): TGTGCCAGCAGCACTTGGACAGGGCCTTCTGGGGCCAACGTCCTGACTTTC. This gives the protein CASSTWTGPSGANVLTF.

This clonotype was seen ten or more times. The chain recombines TRBV7-2 with TRBJ2-4; tentative D call: TRBD1 (6 bases). The CDR3 sequence is 18 residues long. V shed 5 bases and J shed 6 bases, with 26 bases lying between them. Germline V gene sequence: CDR1 SGHTA, CDR2 FQGNSA. CDR3 coding DNA: TGTGCCAGCAGCCCGCGCTTCGTCCAGGGGATTGGGGTAAACATTCAGTACTTC. Its protein is CASSPRFVQGIGVNIQYF.

The sample holds many counts of this clonotype. This chain uses TRBV7-2 with TRBJ1-1; D remains unclear. In germline, CDR1 is SGHTA, CDR2 FQGNSA. V dropped 1 base and J dropped 4 bases, with 10 bases sitting between them. The CDR3 runs to 14 residues. CDR3 region: CASSLDEWLTEAFF. The CDR3 DNA sequence: TGTGCCAGCAGCTTAGATGAATGGCTCACTGAAGCTTTCTTT.

This clonotype was seen repeatedly, ten times or more. J is TRBJ2-7 and V is TRBV6-5; 8 bases match TRBD2. CDR3 length: 15 amino acids. V lost 3 bases and J lost 0; bases outside the gene matches: 4. From germline, CDR1 is MNHEY and CDR2 SVGAGI. The CDR3 DNA reads as TGTGCCAGCAGTTATGAAAGCGGGAGCTCCTACGAGCAGTACTTC. This translates into CASSYESGSSYEQYF.

The chain is built from TRBV5-1 and TRBJ2-7, with D tentatively TRBD1 (5 bases). The CDR3 consists of 14 residues. CDR1 is SGHRS, CDR2 YFSETQ, per germline. Trimming took off 1 base at V and 1 base at J, with 9 bases between the two ends. The CDR3 nucleotides are TGCGCCAGCAGCTTGCCAGGGAATTCCTACGAGCAGTACTTC. It encodes CASSLPGNSYEQYF.

This clonotype has at least ten counts. The chain links TRBV20-1 to TRBJ1-1, with 9 bases fitting TRBD1. The CDR3 is 13 amino acids. V lost 6 bases, J lost 3 bases, and 5 bases stayed unmatched. CDR1 DFQATT and CDR2 SNEGSKA come from the germline V gene (reference sequence). The CDR3 region is CSAPGQGYTEAFF. CDR3 in DNA: TGCAGTGCGCCCGGACAGGGGTACACTGAAGCTTTCTTT.

The sample holds many counts of this clonotype. This rearrangement joins TRBV20-1 to TRBJ2-1, with no clear D. The germline gives CDR1 DFQATT, CDR2 SNEGSKA (reference sequence). This CDR3 has 15 amino acids. Trimming took 2 bases from V and 0 from J, leaving 11 bases between them. CDR3 residues: CSARTATPSYNEQFF. The CDR3 bases are TGCAGTGCTAGAACAGCGACCCCCTCCTACAATGAGCAGTTCTTC.

This clonotype was counted many times. This rearrangement joins TRBV20-1 to TRBJ2-1; D not certain. Looked up from germline, CDR1 is DFQATT and CDR2 is SNEGSKA (reference sequence). V gave up 6 bases and J gave up 4 bases, with 10 bases separating them. CDR3 length: 12 amino acids. CDR3: CSASREYNEQFF. DNA for the CDR3: TGCAGTGCCTCAAGGGAATACAATGAGCAGTTCTTC.

This clonotype was counted many times. The chain recombines TRBV10-3 with TRBJ2-7; D may match TRBD1 or TRBD2 (5 bases each). CDR1 is ENHRY and CDR2 is SYGVKD in the germline V gene. V was shortened by 3 bases and J by 0 bases, with 12 bases between the two germline ends. The CDR3 has 15 amino acids. The CDR3 DNA reads TGTGCCATCAGTGATCGGGACCACGGCTCCTACGAGCAGTACTTC. This gives the protein CAISDRDHGSYEQYF.

This clonotype was detected many times. The J gene is TRBJ2-1, the V gene TRBV12-5, with 11 bases that match TRBD2. The CDR3 is made up of 18 amino acids. Looked up from germline, CDR1 is LGHNT and CDR2 is FRNRAP. V trimming: 0 bases; J trimming: 6 bases; junction bases outside the gene matches: 10. The CDR3 is CASGLVWPGTSGINEQFF. DNA of the CDR3: TGTGCTAGTGGTTTGGTGTGGCCCGGGACTAGCGGTATCAATGAGCAGTTCTTC.

Ten or more counts support this clonotype. J is TRBJ2-3 and V is TRBV6-6, with D possibly TRBD2 on 6 matching bases. The CDR3 runs to 13 residues. V lost 7 bases and J 5 bases, leaving 13 bases between the germline ends. In germline, CDR1 is MNHNY, CDR2 SVGAGI (reference sequence). The CDR3 coding sequence is TGTGCCAGCATCCCCGTGGGGGGAGATACGCAGTATTTT. Its protein product is CASIPVGGDTQYF.

This clonotype has a handful of counts. V and J are TRBV19 and TRBJ2-1, with D perhaps matching TRBD1 (6 bases). V dropped 7 bases and J dropped 3 bases, with 13 bases sitting between them. The germline V gene has CDR1 LNHDA and CDR2 SQIVND (reference sequence). The CDR3 sequence is 14 residues long. The CDR3 loop is CASTGALGYNEQFF. DNA for the CDR3: TGTGCCAGTACAGGGGCTTTGGGCTACAATGAGCAGTTCTTC.